These T cell receptor beta chains were read from a single sample in a study of blood T cells in healthy people across ages. TCRdb re-derived calls from the 5' RACE reads in MiXCR, one entry per CDR3 protein. The table lists 700,000 or so distinct CDR3 sequences, approximately 21% of them singletons. Material: blood. The receptors were gathered from an older man in good health. CDR3s include the opening cysteine and the closing phenylalanine or tryptophan. The D gene is left open where the match is weak. Some rows have no size entry. The others give once, few or many, or a class for an expanded clone.

length	D	V	size	J	CDR3	DNA
15	-	TRBV5-6	-	TRBJ1-4	CASTLLGARREKLFF	TGTGCCAGCACCTTATTGGGGGCGCGGAGAGAAAAACTGTTTTTT
13	-	TRBV6-5	few	TRBJ2-5	CASRSANQETQHF	TGTGCCAGCAGGTCCGCAAACCAAGAGACCCAGCACTTC
13	-	TRBV12-3/TRBV12-4	-	TRBJ2-1	CASGDLARGEQFF	TGTGCCAGCGGGGATCTGGCCCGGGGTGAGCAGTTCTTC
16	-	TRBV11-2	-	TRBJ2-3	CASSIGGVQGGDTQYF	TGTGCCAGCAGCATAGGGGGGGTGCAGGGCGGAGATACGCAGTATTTT
13	-	TRBV29-1	few	TRBJ1-2	CSVEAFGGAGYTF	TGCAGCGTTGAAGCGTTCGGGGGGGCAGGCTACACCTTC
14	-	TRBV6-5	-	TRBJ2-5	CASRPAGSPETQYF	TGTGCCAGCAGGCCCGCGGGCTCACCGGAGACCCAGTACTTC
16	TRBD1	TRBV25-1	-	TRBJ2-6	CASSRQGAAGANVLTF	TGTGCCAGCAGTCGACAGGGGGCAGCTGGGGCCAACGTCCTGACTTTC
13	-	TRBV14	-	TRBJ1-1	CASSPLGSTEAFF	TGTGCCAGCAGCCCCCTGGGAAGCACTGAAGCTTTCTTT
13	-	TRBV27	few	TRBJ2-5	CASSFISQETQYF	TGTGCCAGCAGTTTCATCAGTCAAGAGACCCAGTACTTC
15	TRBD2	TRBV19	-	TRBJ2-3	CASSTSGSGTDTQYF	TGTGCCAGTAGTACTAGCGGGAGCGGGACAGATACGCAGTATTTT
16	TRBD2	TRBV20-1	-	TRBJ2-3	CSARDPSGGASDTQYF	TGCAGTGCTAGAGATCCCAGCGGGGGGGCTTCAGATACGCAGTATTTT
15	TRBD2	TRBV7-3	few	TRBJ2-3	CASSPLAGGVDTQYF	TGTGCCAGCAGCCCCCTAGCGGGAGGGGTGGATACGCAGTATTTT
15	-	TRBV12-3/TRBV12-4	-	TRBJ1-5	CASSLGGGGSQPQHF	TGTGCCAGCAGTTTGGGGGGTGGGGGGAGTCAGCCCCAGCATTTT
14	-	TRBV7-2	-	TRBJ1-1	CASSRTGGLPEAFF	TGTGCCAGCAGCCGGACCGGGGGTTTGCCTGAAGCTTTCTTT
15	TRBD2	TRBV20-1	few	TRBJ2-1	CSARETSGSVGEQFF	TGCAGTGCTAGAGAGACTAGCGGGAGTGTTGGTGAGCAGTTCTTC
13	-	TRBV6-1	-	TRBJ1-2	CASSENLNYGYTF	TGTGCCAGCAGTGAGAACCTGAACTATGGCTACACCTTC
14	-	TRBV27	-	TRBJ1-1	CASCGWELNTEAFF	TGTGCCAGCTGTGGATGGGAGCTGAACACTGAAGCTTTCTTT
15	-	TRBV30	-	TRBJ2-5	CAWSVLGGWQETQYF	TGTGCCTGGAGTGTATTGGGGGGCTGGCAAGAGACCCAGTACTTC
15	TRBD1	TRBV6-6	few	TRBJ1-6	CASSYRTGDNSPLHF	TGTGCCAGCAGTTACAGGACAGGGGATAATTCACCCCTCCACTTT
15	-	TRBV7-9	-	TRBJ1-3	CSSSLAMTSGNTIYF	TGTTCCAGCAGCTTAGCGATGACCTCTGGAAACACCATATATTTT
14	-	TRBV15	-	TRBJ2-1	CATSRDRRINEQFF	TGTGCCACCAGCAGAGATCGCAGGATTAATGAGCAGTTCTTC
15	TRBD2	TRBV5-6	-	TRBJ2-1	CASSLPLAGGDEQFF	TGTGCCAGCAGCTTGCCCCTAGCGGGGGGGGATGAGCAGTTCTTC
12	-	TRBV6-5	-	TRBJ2-5	CASSYLQGTQYF	TGTGCCAGCAGTTACTTACAGGGGACCCAGTACTTC
15	-	TRBV20-1	-	TRBJ2-7	CSARVQERGYYEQYF	TGCAGTGCTAGAGTTCAGGAGAGGGGGTACTACGAGCAGTACTTC
16	-	TRBV7-2	few	TRBJ1-5	CASSLVYGSGNQPRHF	TGTGCCAGCAGCTTAGTTTACGGGTCGGGCAATCAGCCCCGGCATTTT
12	TRBD1	TRBV11-2	many	TRBJ2-1	CASSTDRRQNFF	TGTGCCAGCAGCACGGACAGGAGACAAAACTTCTTC
15	-	TRBV27	-	TRBJ2-3	CASNIPGRTPDTQYF	TGTGCCAGCAATATACCCGGACGGACCCCAGATACGCAGTATTTT